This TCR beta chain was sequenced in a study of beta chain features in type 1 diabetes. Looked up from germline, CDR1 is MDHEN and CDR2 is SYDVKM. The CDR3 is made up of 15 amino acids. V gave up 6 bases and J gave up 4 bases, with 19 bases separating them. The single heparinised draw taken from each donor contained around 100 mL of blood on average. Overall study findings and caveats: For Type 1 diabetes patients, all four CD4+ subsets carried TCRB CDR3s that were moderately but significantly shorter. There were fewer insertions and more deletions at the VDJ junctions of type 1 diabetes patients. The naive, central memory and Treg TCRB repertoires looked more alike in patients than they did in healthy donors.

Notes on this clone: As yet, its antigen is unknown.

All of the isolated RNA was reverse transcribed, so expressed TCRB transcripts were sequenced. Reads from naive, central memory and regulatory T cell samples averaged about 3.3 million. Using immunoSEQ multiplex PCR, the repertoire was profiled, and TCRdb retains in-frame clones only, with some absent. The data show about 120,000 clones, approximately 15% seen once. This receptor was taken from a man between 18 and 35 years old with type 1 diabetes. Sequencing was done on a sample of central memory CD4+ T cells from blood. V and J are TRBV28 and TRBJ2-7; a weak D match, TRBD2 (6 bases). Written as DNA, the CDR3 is TGTGCCAGCAGCCTCGCGGGGAGACGCCAGTACGAGCAGTACTTC. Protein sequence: CASSLAGRRQYEQYF.